Reported below is one TCR beta chain. In the study's own analysis: Nucleated cell counts were estimated from reference gene primer amplification. TCRdb keeps only in-frame clones here, not all; method: immunoSEQ multiplex PCR. The DNA was the basis for D and trimming; V, J and clone size are from that table. The sample lists around 400,000 clones; approximately 87% were seen once. This entry comes from a study of blood T cell repertoires in COVID-19. Study-wide context: Sources were T cells, B-cell-depleted T cells, or PBMCs; the material itself was cDNA or gDNA.

CDR1 and CDR2 (germline): KGHSH, LQKENI. This CDR3 has 18 amino acids. The V and J ends lost 2 bases and 1 base, in that order; junction bases with no gene match: 5. Followed longitudinally, the Seattle patients had been enrolled during active infection. The sequence derives from a woman aged 55-70 years with COVID-19, enrolled during active disease. The sequencing sample was made of peripheral blood. J is TRBJ2-6 and V is TRBV18, with TRBD1 matching 10 bases. DNA of the CDR3: TGTGCCAGCTCACCAATCAAGGACAGGGGGTCTGGGGCCAACGTCCTGACTTTC. It translates to CASSPIKDRGSGANVLTF.